The sequence of this T cell receptor (beta chain) was determined in a study of blood T cells in healthy people across ages. Study findings and constraints: More naive CD4+ cells and higher diversity marked long-lived donors relative to aged donors. PBMCs left unsorted prevented a conclusive naive versus antigen-experienced comparison.

A second PCR of about 7 to 12 cycles used a sample-barcoded 5' primer and a J-beta primer mix. TCRdb independently ran MiXCR on the 5' RACE reads; one entry per CDR3 protein. This table holds 1.5 million to 2 million distinct CDR3 sequences, about 49% found once. Germline V CDR1 and CDR2: SGHDT, YYEEEE. Trimming cost V 2 bases and J 0 bases; bases outside gene matches: 6. The length of the CDR3 is 17 residues. Only a few counts were recorded for this clonotype. Its target is unknown. The sample was blood. This receptor was identified in a woman aged 40 to 50 in good health. The V gene is TRBV5-6, the J gene TRBJ2-1; 9 nucleotides agree with TRBD2. The CDR3 DNA reads TGTGCCAGCAGCTTCAAGCGGGGGGCCTACTCCTACAATGAGCAGTTCTTC. Its translation is CASSFKRGAYSYNEQFF.